Listed below are T cell receptor beta chains from one sample, sequenced in a study of T cell repertoires in cytomegalovirus infection. One entry per CDR3 protein results from TCRdb running MiXCR on the reads. This table holds about 100,000 distinct CDR3 sequences, about 22% found once. Sequenced: CD8+ T cells from PBMCs. Receptor source: a human donor in good health (CMV status not recorded). Some clones in this sample may be carry-over from other donors' samples. Each CDR3 is given with its conserved first and last residue.

TRBJ1-2	TRBV2	CASSEGPWTVEGYTF
TRBJ1-5	TRBV28	CASTPLRQYSNQPQHF
TRBJ2-7	TRBV11-2	CASSLARSGYGTVEQYF
TRBJ1-4	TRBV3-1	CASSQGGRKKLFF
TRBJ2-7	TRBV11-2	CASSFSGPYEQYF
TRBJ2-4	TRBV7-9	CASSKTGNSIWRDIQYF
TRBJ2-3	TRBV28	CASSLLAGDTDTQYF
TRBJ2-1	TRBV28	CASSSRAGTDFSYNEQFF
TRBJ1-5	TRBV7-9	CASSLDGGGQPQHF
TRBJ2-7	TRBV7-9	CASKIGGVHEQYF
TRBJ1-5	TRBV4-3	CASSQKWGGENQPQHF
TRBJ1-1	TRBV27	CASSLTSNTEAFF
TRBJ1-5	TRBV20-1	CSASRGGYQPQHF
TRBJ2-7	TRBV14	CASSQYGTASYEQYF
TRBJ2-5	TRBV7-8	CASSFVRTGRKETQYF
TRBJ2-1	TRBV11-1	CASSPSGASNEQFF
TRBJ2-1	TRBV12-3/TRBV12-4	CASSPSGAFTYNEQFF
TRBJ2-7	TRBV11-2	CASSLEMGNSYEQYF